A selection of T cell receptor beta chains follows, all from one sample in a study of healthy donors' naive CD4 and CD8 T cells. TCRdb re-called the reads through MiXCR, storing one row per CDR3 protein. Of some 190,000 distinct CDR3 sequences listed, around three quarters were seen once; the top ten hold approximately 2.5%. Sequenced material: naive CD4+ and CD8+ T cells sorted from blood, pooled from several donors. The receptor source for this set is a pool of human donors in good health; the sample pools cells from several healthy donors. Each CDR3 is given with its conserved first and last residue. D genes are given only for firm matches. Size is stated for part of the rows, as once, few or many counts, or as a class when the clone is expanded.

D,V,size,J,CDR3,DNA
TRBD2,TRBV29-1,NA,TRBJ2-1,CSAREGHYNEQFF,TGCAGCGCCCGGGAGGGCCACTACAATGAGCAGTTCTTC
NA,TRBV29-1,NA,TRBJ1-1,CSVEGDSNTEAFF,TGCAGCGTTGAGGGGGACTCGAACACTGAAGCTTTCTTT
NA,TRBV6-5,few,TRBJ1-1,CASSSGRGNTEAFF,TGTGCCAGCAGTTCGGGCCGGGGGAACACTGAAGCTTTCTTT
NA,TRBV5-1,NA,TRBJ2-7,CASSLDPRGHIYEQYF,TGCGCCAGCAGCTTGGATCCCCGGGGGCATATATACGAGCAGTACTTC
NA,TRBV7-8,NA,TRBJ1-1,CASSFRGAEEAFF,TGTGCCAGCAGCTTCCGTGGTGCCGAAGAAGCTTTCTTT
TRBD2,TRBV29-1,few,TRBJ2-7,CSAGTSKGYEQYF,TGCAGCGCCGGGACTAGCAAAGGCTACGAGCAGTACTTC
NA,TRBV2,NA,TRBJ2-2,CASSGDSRETNTGELFF,TGTGCCAGCAGTGGTGACTCTAGGGAAACGAACACCGGGGAGCTGTTTTTT
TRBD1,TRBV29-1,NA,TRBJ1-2,CSVVNRGGYTF,TGCAGCGTGGTGAACAGGGGCGGCTACACCTTC
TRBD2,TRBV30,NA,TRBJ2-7,CAWSEASGAWEQYF,TGTGCCTGGAGTGAGGCTAGCGGGGCGTGGGAGCAGTACTTC
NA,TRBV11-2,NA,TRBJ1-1,CASSLEGPGHLNTEAFF,TGTGCCAGCAGCTTAGAGGGTCCGGGACACTTGAACACTGAAGCTTTCTTT
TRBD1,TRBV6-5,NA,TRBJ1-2,CASSYDRDYGYTF,TGTGCCAGCAGTTACGACAGGGACTATGGCTACACCTTC
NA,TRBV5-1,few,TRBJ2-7,CASSLIEYEQYF,TGCGCCAGCAGCTTGATTGAATACGAGCAGTACTTC
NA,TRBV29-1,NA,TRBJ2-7,CSVVLGESYLGYEQYF,TGCAGCGTCGTTCTTGGTGAGAGCTACTTGGGGTACGAGCAGTACTTC
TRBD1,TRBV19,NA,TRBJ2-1,CASRDRGTNEQFF,TGTGCCAGTAGGGACAGGGGAACTAATGAGCAGTTCTTC
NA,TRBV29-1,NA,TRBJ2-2,CSVLGVGELFF,TGCAGCGTATTAGGGGTCGGGGAGCTGTTTTTT
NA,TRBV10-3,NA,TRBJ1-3,CAISESYSSGNTIYF,TGTGCCATCAGTGAGTCCTACAGCTCTGGAAACACCATATATTTT